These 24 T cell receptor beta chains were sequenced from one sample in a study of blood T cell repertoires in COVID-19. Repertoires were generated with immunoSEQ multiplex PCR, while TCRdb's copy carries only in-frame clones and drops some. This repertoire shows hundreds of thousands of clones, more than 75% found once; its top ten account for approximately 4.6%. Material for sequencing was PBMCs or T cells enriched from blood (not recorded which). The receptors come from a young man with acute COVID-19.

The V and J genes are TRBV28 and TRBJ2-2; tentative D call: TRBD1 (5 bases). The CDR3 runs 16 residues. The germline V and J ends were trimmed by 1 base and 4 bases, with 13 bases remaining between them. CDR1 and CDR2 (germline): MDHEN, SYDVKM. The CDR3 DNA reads TGTGCCAGCAGTTTATCAGGGCAGGTATTCACCGGGGAGCTGTTTTTT. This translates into CASSLSGQVFTGELFF.

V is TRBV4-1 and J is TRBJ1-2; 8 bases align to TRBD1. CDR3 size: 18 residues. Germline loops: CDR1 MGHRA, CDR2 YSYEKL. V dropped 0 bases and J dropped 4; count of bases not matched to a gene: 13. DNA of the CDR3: TGCGCCAGCAGCCAAGACCCTAAGTCCGGACAGGGCGCCTATGGCTACACCTTC. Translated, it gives CASSQDPKSGQGAYGYTF.

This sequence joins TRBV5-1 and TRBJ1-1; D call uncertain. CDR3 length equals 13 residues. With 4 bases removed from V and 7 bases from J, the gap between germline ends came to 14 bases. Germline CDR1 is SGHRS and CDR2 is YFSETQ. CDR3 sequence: CASSRGGSIEAFF. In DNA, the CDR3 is TGCGCCAGCAGCCGAGGAGGGTCAATTGAAGCTTTCTTT.

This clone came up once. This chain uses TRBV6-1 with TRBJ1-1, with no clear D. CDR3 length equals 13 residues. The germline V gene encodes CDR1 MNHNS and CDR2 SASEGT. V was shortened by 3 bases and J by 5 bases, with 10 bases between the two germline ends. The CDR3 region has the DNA TGTGCCAGCAGTGAGCGGTTACGTACTGAAGCTTTCTTT. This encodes CASSERLRTEAFF.

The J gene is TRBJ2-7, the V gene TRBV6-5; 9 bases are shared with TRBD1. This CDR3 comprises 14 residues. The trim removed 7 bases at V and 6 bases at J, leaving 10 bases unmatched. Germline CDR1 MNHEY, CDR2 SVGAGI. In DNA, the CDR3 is TGTGCCAGCACCCTGGACAGGGGTAACATCGAGCAGTACTTC. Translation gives CASTLDRGNIEQYF.

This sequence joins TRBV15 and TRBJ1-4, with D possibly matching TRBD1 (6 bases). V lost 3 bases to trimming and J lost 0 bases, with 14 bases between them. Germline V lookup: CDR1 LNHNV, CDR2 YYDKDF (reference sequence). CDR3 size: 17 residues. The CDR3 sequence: CATSSPGAPATNEKLFF. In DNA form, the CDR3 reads TGTGCCACCAGCAGCCCAGGGGCCCCTGCAACTAATGAAAAACTGTTTTTT. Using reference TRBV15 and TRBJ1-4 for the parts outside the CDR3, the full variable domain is DAMVIQNPRYQVTQFGKPVTLSCSQTLNHNVMYWYQQKSSQAPKLLFHYYDKDFNNEADTPDNFQSRRPNTSFCFLDIRSPGLGDTAMYLCATSSPGAPATNEKLFFGSGTQLSVL.

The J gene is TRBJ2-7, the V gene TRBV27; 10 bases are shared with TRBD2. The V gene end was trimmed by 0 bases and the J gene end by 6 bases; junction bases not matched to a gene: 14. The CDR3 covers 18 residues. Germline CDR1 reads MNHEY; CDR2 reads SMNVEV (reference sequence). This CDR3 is CASSLSLGGLATPREQYF. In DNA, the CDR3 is TGTGCCAGCAGTTTATCTCTGGGGGGACTAGCGACTCCTCGCGAGCAGTACTTC.

The CDR3, as DNA: TGTGCCAGCAGTCTAGCCTACAATGAGCAGTTCTTC. Encoded protein: CASSLAYNEQFF. The chain uses TRBV9 and TRBJ2-1, with D unresolved. The CDR3 length is 12 residues. The germline V gene encodes CDR1 SGDLS and CDR2 YYNGEE. V was clipped by 5 bases and J by 2 bases, with 5 bases between them.

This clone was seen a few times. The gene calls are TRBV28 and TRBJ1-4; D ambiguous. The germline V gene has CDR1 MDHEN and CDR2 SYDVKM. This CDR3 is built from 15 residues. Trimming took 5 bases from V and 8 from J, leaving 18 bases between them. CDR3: CASSSSHEVREKLFF. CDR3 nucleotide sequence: TGTGCCAGCAGTAGCTCCCACGAGGTTCGCGAAAAACTGTTTTTT.

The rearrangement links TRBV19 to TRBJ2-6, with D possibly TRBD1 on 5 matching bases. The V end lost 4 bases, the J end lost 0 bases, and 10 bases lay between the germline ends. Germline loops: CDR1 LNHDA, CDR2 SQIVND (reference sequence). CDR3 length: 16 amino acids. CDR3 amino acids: CASSKQAFSGANVLTF. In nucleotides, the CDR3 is TGTGCCAGTAGTAAACAGGCGTTCTCTGGGGCCAACGTCCTGACTTTC.

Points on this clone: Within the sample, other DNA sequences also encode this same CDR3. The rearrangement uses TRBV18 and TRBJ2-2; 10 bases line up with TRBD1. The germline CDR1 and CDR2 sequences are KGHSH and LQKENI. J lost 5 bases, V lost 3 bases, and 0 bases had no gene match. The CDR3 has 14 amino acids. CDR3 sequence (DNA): TGTGCCAGCTCACCGGGACAGGGGACCGGGGAGCTGTTTTTT. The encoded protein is CASSPGQGTGELFF.

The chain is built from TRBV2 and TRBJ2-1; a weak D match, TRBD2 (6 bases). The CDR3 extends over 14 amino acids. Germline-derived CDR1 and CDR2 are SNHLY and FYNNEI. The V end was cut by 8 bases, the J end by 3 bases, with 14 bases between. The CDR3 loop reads CASVGGGNYNEQFF. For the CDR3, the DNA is TGTGCCAGCGTGGGCGGCGGGAACTACAATGAGCAGTTCTTC. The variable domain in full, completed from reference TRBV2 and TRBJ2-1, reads EPEVTQTPSHQVTQMGQEVILRCVPISNHLYFYWYRQILGQKVEFLVSFYNNEISEKSEIFDDQFSVERPDGSNFTLKIRSTKLEDSAMYFCASVGGGNYNEQFFGPGTRLTVL.

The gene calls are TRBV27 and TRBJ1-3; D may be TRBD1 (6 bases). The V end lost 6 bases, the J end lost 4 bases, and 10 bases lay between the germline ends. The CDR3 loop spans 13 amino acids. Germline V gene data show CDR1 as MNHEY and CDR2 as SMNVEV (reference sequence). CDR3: CASRQGSGNTIYF. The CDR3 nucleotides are TGTGCCAGCAGACAGGGATCAGGAAACACCATATATTTT.

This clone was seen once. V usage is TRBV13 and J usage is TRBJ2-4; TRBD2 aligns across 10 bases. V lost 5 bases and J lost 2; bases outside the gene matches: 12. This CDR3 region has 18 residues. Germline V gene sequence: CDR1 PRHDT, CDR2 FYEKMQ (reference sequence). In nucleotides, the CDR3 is TGTGCCAGCAGCCCACGGAATATAGCGGGGGGACCCAAAAACATTCAGTACTTC. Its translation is CASSPRNIAGGPKNIQYF.

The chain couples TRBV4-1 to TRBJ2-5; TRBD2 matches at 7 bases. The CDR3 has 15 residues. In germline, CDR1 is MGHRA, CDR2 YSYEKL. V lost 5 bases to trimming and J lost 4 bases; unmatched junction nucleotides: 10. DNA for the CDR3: TGCGCCAGCAGCTACGGACTAGACTTAGCAGAGACCCAGTACTTC. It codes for CASSYGLDLAETQYF.

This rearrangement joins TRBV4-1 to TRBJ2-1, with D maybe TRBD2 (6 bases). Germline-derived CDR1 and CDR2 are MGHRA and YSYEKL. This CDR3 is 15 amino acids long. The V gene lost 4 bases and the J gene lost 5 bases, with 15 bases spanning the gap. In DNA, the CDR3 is TGCGCCAGCAGCCCCTTCCATGGGGGGAACAATGAGCAGTTCTTC. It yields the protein CASSPFHGGNNEQFF.

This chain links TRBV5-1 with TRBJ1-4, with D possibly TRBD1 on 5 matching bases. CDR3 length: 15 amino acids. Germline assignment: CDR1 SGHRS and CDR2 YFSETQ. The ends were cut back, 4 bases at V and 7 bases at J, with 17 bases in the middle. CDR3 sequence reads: CASSPQGSHGEKLFF. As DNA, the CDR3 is TGCGCCAGCAGCCCGCAGGGAAGTCATGGTGAAAAACTGTTTTTT.

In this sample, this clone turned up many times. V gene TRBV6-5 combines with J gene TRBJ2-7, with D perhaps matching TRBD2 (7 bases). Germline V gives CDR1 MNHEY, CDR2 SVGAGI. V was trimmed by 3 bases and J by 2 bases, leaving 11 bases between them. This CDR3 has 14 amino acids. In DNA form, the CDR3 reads TGTGCCAGCAGTTATGGGGGGGCAGCCTACGAGCAGTACTTC. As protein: CASSYGGAAYEQYF.

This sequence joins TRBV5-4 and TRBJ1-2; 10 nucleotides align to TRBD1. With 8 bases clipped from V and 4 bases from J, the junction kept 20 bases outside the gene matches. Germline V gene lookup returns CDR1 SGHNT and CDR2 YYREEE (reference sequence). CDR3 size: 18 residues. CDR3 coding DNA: TGTGCCAGACTGATTCAAGATAACGGACAGGGGGAAGGCTATGGCTACACCTTC. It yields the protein CARLIQDNGQGEGYGYTF.

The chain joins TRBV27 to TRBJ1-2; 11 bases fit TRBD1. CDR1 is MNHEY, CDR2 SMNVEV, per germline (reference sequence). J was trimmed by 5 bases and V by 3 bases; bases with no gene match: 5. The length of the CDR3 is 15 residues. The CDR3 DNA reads TGTGCCAGCAGTTTGGGGGGGACAGGGGGATATGGCTACACCTTC. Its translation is CASSLGGTGGYGYTF.

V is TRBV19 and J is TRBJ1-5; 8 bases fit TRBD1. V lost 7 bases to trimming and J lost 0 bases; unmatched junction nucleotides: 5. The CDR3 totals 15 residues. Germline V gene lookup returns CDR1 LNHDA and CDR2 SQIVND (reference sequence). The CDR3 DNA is TGTGCCAGTAACAGGGGGGGCTATAGCAATCAGCCCCAGCATTTT. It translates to CASNRGGYSNQPQHF.

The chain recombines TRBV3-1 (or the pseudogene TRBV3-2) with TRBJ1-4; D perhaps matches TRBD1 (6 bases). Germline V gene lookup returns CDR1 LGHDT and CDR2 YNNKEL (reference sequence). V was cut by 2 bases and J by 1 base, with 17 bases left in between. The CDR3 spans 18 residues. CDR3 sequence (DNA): TGTGCCAGCAGCCAAAGGGTACAGGGAGGGCGAACTAATGAAAAACTGTTTTTT. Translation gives CASSQRVQGGRTNEKLFF.

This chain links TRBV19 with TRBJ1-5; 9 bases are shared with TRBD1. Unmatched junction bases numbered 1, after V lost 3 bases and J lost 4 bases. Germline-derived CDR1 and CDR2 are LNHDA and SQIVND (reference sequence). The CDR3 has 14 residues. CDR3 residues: CASSIGTGNQPQHF. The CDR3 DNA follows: TGTGCCAGTAGTATCGGGACAGGGAATCAGCCCCAGCATTTT.

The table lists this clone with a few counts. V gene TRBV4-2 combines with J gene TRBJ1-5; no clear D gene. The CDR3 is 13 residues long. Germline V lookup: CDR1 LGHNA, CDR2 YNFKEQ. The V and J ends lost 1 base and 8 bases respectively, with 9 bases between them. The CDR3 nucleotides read TGTGCCAGCAGCCAAGTTCTAGGTGAGCCCCAGCATTTT. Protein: CASSQVLGEPQHF.